The subject of this entry is one T cell receptor (beta chain). The data were obtained in a study of blood T cell repertoires in COVID-19. Background on the study: Whether acute or convalescent, the COVID-19 samples came from the United States, Italy and Spain. Sample material is recorded as cDNA or gDNA derived from T cells, B-cell-depleted T cells, or PBMCs.

Original methodology: Estimated nucleated cell counts came from reference gene primer amplification. Assay used: immunoSEQ multiplex PCR; TCRdb lists only in-frame clones, some missing. That table furnishes V, J and clone size, whereas the DNA furnished D and trimming. The profile covers roughly 130,000 clones, with about 74% appearing a single time and over 15% taken by the ten largest. The CDR3 extends over 13 amino acids. Trimming cost V 4 bases and J 14 bases; bases outside gene matches: 12. Germline loops: CDR1 SGHVS, CDR2 FNYEAQ. The TCR was taken from a man in his fifties or sixties with acute or convalescent COVID-19. Sequenced input: peripheral blood. The chain couples TRBV7-6 to TRBJ2-3, with TRBD2 matching 7 bases. Written as DNA, the CDR3 is TGTGCCAGCAGCTCGCTGAGGGAGGGCGCTACGTATTTT. Protein product: CASSSLREGATYF.